In its sample, the clone carrying this TCR beta chain was seen once. The data originate from a study of blood T cell repertoires in COVID-19. Sequenced by immunoSEQ multiplex PCR; TCRdb stores in-frame clones only, minus some. Found here are around 190,000 clones, about four fifths of them singletons; the top ten hold 5.5% to 7.5%. The sequence was collected from a human donor in a cohort sampled during active COVID-19. Sequenced: peripheral blood.

CDR3 bases: TGTGCCACGGGACAGGGGGCAAATGAGCAGTTCTTC. Translation: CATGQGANEQFF. The chain combines TRBV28 with TRBJ2-1, with 12 positions matching TRBD1. Germline lookup yields CDR1 MDHEN and CDR2 SYDVKM. There are 12 residues in the CDR3. With V trimmed by 10 bases and J by 7 bases, 2 bases remained unmatched.